This TCR beta chain was sequenced for a study of cytomegalovirus exposure and HLA in healthy donors. PCR amplification relied on 60 Vbeta primers (plus 13 Jbeta primers). Produced via immunoSEQ multiplex PCR; TCRdb's table is partial and in-frame only. The sample carries 150,000 to 200,000 clones, about 80% recorded once. This clonotype originated in a man in his 60s in good health and CMV-seronegative. The sequenced sample consisted of PBMCs.

The chain's CDR3 is CASSPNTGELFF. CDR3 nucleotides: TGTGCCAGCAGCCCAAACACCGGGGAGCTGTTTTTT. The V gene is TRBV7-2, the J gene TRBJ2-2; D is undetermined. Germline-derived CDR1 and CDR2 are SGHTA and FQGNSA. V lost 5 bases, J lost 2 bases, and 3 bases lay in between. This CDR3 has 12 amino acids.